The next 9 T cell receptor beta chains were all read from a single sample in a study of T cells after yellow fever vaccination. TCRdb redid the calling of the 5' RACE reads with MiXCR, one entry per CDR3 protein. The table lists approximately 550,000 distinct CDR3 sequences, approximately 21% of them singletons. Sequenced here: PBMCs, sampled 15 days after the yellow fever booster vaccination. These TCRs come from a man aged 25 to 40 who received the YFV17D yellow fever vaccine.

This clonotype came up a few times. The chain recombines TRBV20-1 with TRBJ1-4; perhaps TRBD1 as D (6 bases). This CDR3 is 15 amino acids long. Germline-derived CDR1 and CDR2 are DFQATT and SNEGSKA (reference sequence). Deletions cut 2 bases from V and 3 bases from J, with 13 bases between. The CDR3 DNA is TGCAGTGCTAGATCTACAGGGTCGGCTAATGAAAAACTGTTTTTT. It specifies CSARSTGSANEKLFF.

In this sample, this clonotype turned up a few times. The gene calls are TRBV3-1 and TRBJ2-2, with 7 bases fitting TRBD1. The CDR3 length is 16 residues. Trimming removed 4 bases from V and 3 bases from J; junction bases left unmatched: 8. Germline V gives CDR1 LGHDT, CDR2 YNNKEL (reference sequence). The CDR3 sequence is CASSPPGTAYTGELFF. CDR3 DNA sequence: TGTGCCAGCAGCCCACCCGGGACAGCCTACACCGGGGAGCTGTTTTTT.

The chain carries TRBV5-6 and TRBJ2-7, with no clear D. Germline V lookup: CDR1 SGHDT, CDR2 YYEEEE. Trimming stripped 6 bases from V and 0 bases from J, with 10 bases between. This CDR3 spans 13 amino acids. The CDR3 is CASTKRISYEQYF. CDR3 bases: TGTGCCAGCACAAAGAGGATCTCCTACGAGCAGTACTTC.

This clonotype was recorded a few times. The V call is TRBV6-2 or TRBV6-3, the J call TRBJ2-7, with D unclear. Germline loops: CDR1 MNHEY, CDR2 SVGEGT. The CDR3 runs to 13 residues. V was cut by 5 bases and J by 0 bases, with 8 bases left in between. The CDR3 loop is CASSLWDSYEQYF. The DNA of the CDR3 is TGTGCCAGCAGTCTGTGGGACTCCTACGAGCAGTACTTC.

This clonotype was detected many times. The J gene is TRBJ2-3, the V gene TRBV11-2; 10 nucleotides align to TRBD1. Unmatched junction bases numbered 3, after V lost 1 base and J lost 5 bases. This CDR3 is 15 amino acids long. CDR1 SGHAT and CDR2 FQNNGV come from the germline V gene. The CDR3 here is CASSLGGQGIDTQYF. In nucleotides, the CDR3 is TGTGCCAGCAGCTTAGGGGGACAGGGGATAGATACGCAGTATTTT.

This clonotype was detected only a few times. This sequence joins TRBV18 and TRBJ2-3; no firm D call. Germline loops: CDR1 KGHSH, CDR2 LQKENI. V was cut by 2 bases and J by 3 bases, with 3 bases left in between. This CDR3 region has 12 residues. The CDR3 bases are TGTGCCAGCTCACCAACGACAGATACGCAGTATTTT. Protein product: CASSPTTDTQYF.

The chain recombines TRBV2 with TRBJ2-3, with 7 positions matching TRBD2. After removal of 7 bases from V and 0 bases from J, the junction contained 7 bases not matched to a gene. This CDR3 comprises 15 residues. Germline CDR1 is SNHLY and CDR2 is FYNNEI. CDR3 protein: CASTPGGGSTDTQYF. CDR3 nucleotide sequence: TGTGCCAGCACACCAGGCGGGGGTAGCACAGATACGCAGTATTTT.

CDR3 DNA sequence: TGCGCCAGCAGTATTAGCGGGAGCCCCGCTGAGCAGTTCTTC. Its protein is CASSISGSPAEQFF. The chain has TRBV23-1 and TRBJ2-1; 9 bases align to TRBD2. TRBV23-1 is treated as an ORF (open reading frame) with a function not yet certain. The CDR3 has 14 residues. V was pared by 5 bases and J by 9 bases, with 8 bases of the junction left unmatched.

The V gene is TRBV10-3, the J gene TRBJ2-2, with a possible D match to TRBD2 (5 bases). The V gene's germline CDR1 is ENHRY and CDR2 SYGVKD. This CDR3 spans 17 amino acids. V lost 5 bases and J lost 5, with 21 bases in between. The CDR3 sequence is CAISPSPGGRSTGELFF. The CDR3 nucleotides read TGTGCCATCAGTCCATCCCCCGGCGGGCGGAGTACCGGGGAGCTGTTTTTT.